A single sample gave rise to the 21 T cell receptor beta chains below, sequenced in a study of shared clonotypes between healthy human individuals. Libraries were prepared by immunoSEQ multiplex PCR; TCRdb keeps only in-frame clonotypes and omits some of them. The table records about 1 million clones, more than 65% of them present only once. The sample taken for sequencing was memory CD4+ T cells sorted from blood. The sample's subset: CD45RA-negative fraction. The source is a young man in good health.

J is TRBJ2-6 and V is TRBV4-1; 9 bases are a match to TRBD1. V lost 4 bases to trimming and J lost 3 bases; unmatched junction nucleotides: 4. CDR1 and CDR2 (germline): MGHRA, YSYEKL. There are 16 residues in the CDR3. CDR3 loop: CASSRDRADGANVLTF. In nucleotides, the CDR3 is TGCGCCAGCAGCCGGGACAGGGCAGATGGGGCCAACGTCCTGACTTTC.

This clone was counted a few times. For the CDR3, the DNA is TGTGCCAGCAGACGACTACAGAACACCGGGGAGCTGTTTTTT. Amino acids: CASRRLQNTGELFF. This chain joins TRBV27 and TRBJ2-2, with D tentatively TRBD2 (5 bases). The CDR3 has 14 residues. Trimming shortened V by 6 bases and J by 1 base, and 9 bases separated the two germline ends. CDR1 and CDR2 from the germline V gene are MNHEY and SMNVEV (reference sequence).

The chain carries TRBV10-3 and TRBJ2-5, with TRBD2 matching over 7 bases. CDR1 and CDR2 (germline): ENHRY, SYGVKD. The CDR3 runs 14 residues. Germline trimming cut 6 bases from V and 2 bases from J; bases unmatched to any gene: 6. CDR3 DNA: TGTGCCATCAGGGGGGGGGACGGACAAGAGACCCAGTACTTC. Protein product: CAIRGGDGQETQYF.

In nucleotides, the CDR3 is TGTGCCACCCGGACAGGGGAAGAGACCCAGTACTTC. Translation: CATRTGEETQYF. The V and J genes are TRBV27 and TRBJ2-5, with 9 nucleotides matching TRBD1. Germline assignment: CDR1 MNHEY and CDR2 SMNVEV (reference sequence). Trimming took 10 bases from V and 3 from J; bases not matched to a gene: 3. The CDR3 is 12 amino acids.

This chain uses TRBV19 with TRBJ1-2, with D possibly matching TRBD1 (5 bases). The ends were cut back, 7 bases at V and 4 bases at J, with 19 bases in the middle. The CDR3 loop spans 15 amino acids. CDR1 is LNHDA, CDR2 SQIVND, per germline (reference sequence). The CDR3 loop is CASTDDSRNSYGYTF. The CDR3 coding sequence is TGTGCCAGTACTGATGACAGCCGCAATTCCTATGGCTACACCTTC.

This chain links TRBV21-1 with TRBJ1-5; TRBD1 is the table's D call and was not checked against the DNA. TRBV21-1 is tagged as a pseudogene. This CDR3 contains 17 residues. The CDR3 DNA follows: TGTGCCAGCAGCGGCCAAATTGGGGACAGTTGGTATCAGCCCCAGCATTTT. This codes for CASSGQIGDSWYQPQHF.

The V gene is TRBV6-1, the J gene TRBJ2-5, with D perhaps matching TRBD1 (5 bases). V was pared by 6 bases and J by 2 bases, with 10 bases between. In germline, CDR1 is MNHNS, CDR2 SASEGT. The CDR3 runs 13 residues. The CDR3 loop is CASRRQIQETQYF. The CDR3 DNA is TGTGCCAGCAGAAGACAGATTCAAGAGACCCAGTACTTC.

J is TRBJ1-5 and V is TRBV30; D not certain. This CDR3 has 12 residues. The V and J ends lost 7 bases and 5 bases respectively, with 12 bases between them. CDR1 and CDR2 from the germline V gene are GTSNPN and SVGIG (reference sequence). The CDR3 loop reads CALDPSDQPQHF. For the CDR3, the DNA is TGTGCCTTGGACCCCTCTGATCAGCCCCAGCATTTT.

The V and J genes are TRBV10-3 and TRBJ1-3, with D possibly matching TRBD1 (5 bases). The germline V gene has CDR1 ENHRY and CDR2 SYGVKD. Trimming removed 0 bases at V and 8 bases at J, with 11 bases between. The CDR3 runs to 14 residues. The CDR3 DNA reads as TGTGCCATCAGTGAGTCAGGGGCAGGAGACACCATATATTTT. It codes for CAISESGAGDTIYF.

This chain uses TRBV6-1 with TRBJ2-7; 8 bases line up with TRBD2. V gave up 7 bases and J gave up 3 bases; unmatched junction bases: 8. Germline assignment: CDR1 MNHNS and CDR2 SASEGT. This CDR3 contains 14 residues. The CDR3, as DNA: TGTGCCAGCATTACACGGGGGGGGTTCTACGAGCAGTACTTC. Protein sequence: CASITRGGFYEQYF.

This clone was observed a few times. CDR3 sequence (DNA): TGTGCCACCCAGGTTGGCTCCTATAATTCACCCCTCCACTTT. It specifies CATQVGSYNSPLHF. The rearrangement joins TRBV10-3 to TRBJ1-6; D remains ambiguous. This CDR3 is built from 14 residues. V lost 10 bases and J 0 bases, leaving 10 bases between the germline ends. The germline CDR1 and CDR2 sequences are ENHRY and SYGVKD.

The chain links TRBV7-9 to TRBJ1-2; D perhaps matches TRBD1 (5 bases). Trimming cost V 5 bases and J 7 bases, with 17 bases left between them. CDR1 and CDR2 from the germline V gene are SEHNR and FQNEAQ (reference sequence). This CDR3 has 14 residues. The CDR3 DNA reads TGTGCCAGCAGCGCCCGGGGGGGGAACCCTGGCTACACCTTC. As protein: CASSARGGNPGYTF.

This clone was detected once. The CDR3 region is CASSWTSGITGELFF. The CDR3 DNA reads TGTGCCAGCAGTTGGACTAGCGGCATCACCGGGGAGCTGTTTTTT. V usage is TRBV2 and J usage is TRBJ2-2; 10 bases line up with TRBD2. Germline CDR1 and CDR2: SNHLY and FYNNEI. The CDR3 is made up of 15 amino acids. Losses at the gene ends were 5 bases for V and 4 bases for J; bases not matched to a gene: 4.

The chain is built from TRBV10-2 and TRBJ1-3; D is ambiguous. This CDR3 has 12 amino acids. Trimming removed 2 bases at V and 7 bases at J, with 6 bases between. Germline loops: CDR1 WSHSY, CDR2 SAAADI. The CDR3 protein is CASSEMRNTIYF. CDR3 DNA: TGCGCCAGCAGTGAGATGAGGAACACCATATATTTT.

The gene calls are TRBV2 and TRBJ2-7; D is perhaps TRBD2 (6 bases). This CDR3 spans 12 amino acids. Germline values: CDR1 SNHLY, CDR2 FYNNEI. V lost 1 base and J lost 8, with 9 bases in between. CDR3 nucleotides: TGTGCCAGCAGTGAAGGTGGAGGGAAGCAGTACTTC. Residues: CASSEGGGKQYF.

A few counts support this clone. The sample has other DNA sequences that encode this CDR3 too. V gene TRBV5-1 combines with J gene TRBJ1-5; weak D call: TRBD1 (5 bases). V was cut by 0 bases and J by 2 bases, with 6 bases left in between. This CDR3 is 14 amino acids long. Germline V gene data show CDR1 as SGHRS and CDR2 as YFSETQ. The CDR3 coding sequence is TGCGCCAGCAGCTTGGCGGGGGGCAATCAGCCCCAGCATTTT. This translates into CASSLAGGNQPQHF.

The chain links TRBV6-1 to TRBJ2-1, with 11 bases matching TRBD2. The V gene's germline CDR1 is MNHNS and CDR2 SASEGT. This CDR3 contains 12 residues. V was pared by 11 bases and J by 9 bases, with 6 bases of the junction left unmatched. The CDR3 nucleotides read TGTGCCCTCTCCCTAGCGGGAGGTGAGCAGTTCTTC. Encoded protein: CALSLAGGEQFF.

The CDR3 sequence is CASSLSVNQPQHF. The DNA of the CDR3 is TGTGCCAGCAGCTTGTCCGTTAATCAGCCCCAGCATTTT. The chain carries TRBV7-6 and TRBJ1-5; D gene unclear. Trimming took 3 bases from V and 4 from J, leaving 7 bases between them. The CDR3 is 13 residues long. CDR1 SGHVS and CDR2 FNYEAQ come from the germline V gene.

V is TRBV5-1 and J is TRBJ2-1; possible D gene TRBD2, 6 bases. Germline loops: CDR1 SGHRS, CDR2 YFSETQ. Trimming took 3 bases from V and 0 from J, leaving 13 bases between them. This CDR3 has 16 amino acids. The CDR3 bases are TGCGCCAGCAGCTCCGCGGGGAGTAGCTCCTACAATGAGCAGTTCTTC. Amino acids: CASSSAGSSSYNEQFF. Based on the CDR3 plus reference TRBV5-1 and TRBJ2-1, the full variable domain is KAGVTQTPRYLIKTRGQQVTLSCSPISGHRSVSWYQQTPGQGLQFLFEYFSETQRNKGNFPGRFSGRQFSNSRSEMNVSTLELGDSALYLCASSSAGSSSYNEQFFGPGTRLTVL.

V gene TRBV28 combines with J gene TRBJ1-3; D may be TRBD1 (5 bases). Trimming shortened V by 4 bases and J by 4 bases, and 17 bases separated the two germline ends. There are 16 residues in the CDR3. Germline CDR1 is MDHEN and CDR2 is SYDVKM. The CDR3 here is CASSSSPPGKGNTIYF. CDR3 nucleotides: TGTGCCAGCAGTTCATCTCCCCCAGGGAAAGGAAACACCATATATTTT.

This clone was observed a single time. V and J are TRBV4-1 and TRBJ1-4; D might be TRBD1 (6 bases). The length of the CDR3 is 17 residues. Germline V gene sequence: CDR1 MGHRA, CDR2 YSYEKL. V lost 4 bases to trimming and J lost 5 bases, with 20 bases between them. The CDR3 is CASSPTSQTGPNEKLFF. CDR3 nucleotide sequence: TGCGCCAGCAGCCCCACCAGTCAGACAGGCCCAAATGAAAAACTGTTTTTT.